Below are 29 T cell receptor beta chains sequenced from a single sample in a study of identical twins. TCRdb re-derived calls from the 5' RACE reads in MiXCR, one entry per CDR3 protein. The sample has approximately 670,000 distinct CDR3 sequences, roughly 6% seen once. What was sequenced was naive T cells sorted from blood. All receptors come from a man between 18 and 29 years old in good health.

This clonotype has ten or more counts. J is TRBJ2-2 and V is TRBV15, with no clear D. Germline V gene lookup returns CDR1 LNHNV and CDR2 YYDKDF (reference sequence). CDR3 length: 12 residues. V was trimmed by 0 bases and J by 4 bases, leaving 0 bases between them. The CDR3 loop reads CATSRDTGELFF. CDR3 DNA sequence: TGTGCCACCAGCAGAGACACCGGGGAGCTGTTTTTT.

The V and J genes are TRBV11-2 and TRBJ1-1; possibly TRBD1 for D (5 bases). This CDR3 contains 15 residues. Trimming pared 4 bases from V and 4 bases from J, leaving 16 bases between. Germline V gene data show CDR1 as SGHAT and CDR2 as FQNNGV. The CDR3 loop reads CASSSPAEGLTEAFF. The CDR3 bases are TGTGCCAGCAGCTCGCCCGCGGAGGGGCTCACTGAAGCTTTCTTT.

The chain joins TRBV28 to TRBJ2-7; 8 bases are a match to TRBD1. Per germline, CDR1 MDHEN and CDR2 SYDVKM. The CDR3 is 14 amino acids. V lost 7 bases and J lost 5; bases outside the gene matches: 10. CDR3: CASTSGQVSDEQYF. In DNA form, the CDR3 reads TGTGCCAGCACTTCGGGACAGGTCAGTGACGAGCAGTACTTC.

This clonotype appeared many times. CDR3 amino acids: CASSSEGYNEQFF. As DNA, the CDR3 is TGTGCCAGCAGCTCAGAGGGTTACAATGAGCAGTTCTTC. The chain recombines TRBV7-7 with TRBJ2-1, with D tentatively TRBD2 (5 bases). The CDR3 extends over 13 amino acids. Trimming left V 4 bases short and J 4 bases short, with 8 bases between. CDR1 and CDR2 (germline): SSHAT, FNYEAQ (reference sequence).

Ten or more counts support this clonotype. The V call is TRBV20-1, the J call TRBJ2-7; possible D gene TRBD2, 6 bases. V lost 3 bases and J 3 bases, leaving 18 bases between the germline ends. The CDR3 is 15 residues long. The germline V gene encodes CDR1 DFQATT and CDR2 SNEGSKA (reference sequence). This CDR3 is CSASSRDWPFYEQYV. The CDR3 nucleotides are TGCAGTGCTAGCTCTCGGGACTGGCCCTTCTACGAGCAGTACGTC.

In this sample, this clonotype turned up a few times. The chain has TRBV9 and TRBJ2-1; the D is unclear. This CDR3 has 15 amino acids. The V end was cut by 0 bases, the J end by 2 bases, with 9 bases between. CDR1 and CDR2 from the germline V gene are SGDLS and YYNGEE. CDR3 region: CASSVAAQTYNEQFF. The CDR3 DNA is TGTGCCAGCAGCGTAGCGGCCCAGACCTACAATGAGCAGTTCTTC. The variable domain in full, completed from reference TRBV9 and TRBJ2-1, reads DSGVTQTPKHLITATGQRVTLRCSPRSGDLSVYWYQQSLDQGLQFLIQYYNGEERAKGNILERFSAQQFPDLHSELNLSSLELGDSALYFCASSVAAQTYNEQFFGPGTRLTVL.

V and J are TRBV27 and TRBJ1-5; D perhaps matches TRBD1 (6 bases). CDR1 and CDR2 from the germline V gene are MNHEY and SMNVEV (reference sequence). CDR3 length: 18 amino acids. V dropped 2 bases and J dropped 0 bases, with 17 bases sitting between them. For the CDR3, the DNA is TGTGCCAGCAGTTTAGAAGGCAGGGGAGCTGGTAGCAATCAGCCCCAGCATTTT. It yields the protein CASSLEGRGAGSNQPQHF.

V and J are TRBV5-4 and TRBJ2-7; 8 positions match TRBD2. The CDR3 spans 15 residues. After removal of 4 bases from V and 4 bases from J, the junction contained 10 bases not matched to a gene. CDR1 and CDR2 from the germline V gene are SGHNT and YYREEE (reference sequence). The CDR3 sequence is CASSLYGTRGYEQYV. The CDR3 region has the DNA TGTGCCAGCAGCCTGTACGGGACTAGAGGATACGAGCAGTACGTC.

This clonotype came up once. This chain joins TRBV7-6 and TRBJ2-2, with 7 bases matching TRBD2. Germline-derived CDR1 and CDR2 are SGHVS and FNYEAQ. This CDR3 is 16 amino acids long. Trimming took 1 base from V and 1 from J; bases not matched to a gene: 3. The CDR3 is CASSLDAGVNTGELFF. The CDR3 DNA follows: TGTGCCAGCAGCTTAGATGCGGGAGTGAACACCGGGGAGCTGTTTTTT.

This clonotype was found many times. This sequence joins TRBV5-1 and TRBJ2-1; possible D gene TRBD2, 6 bases. V dropped 3 bases and J dropped 5 bases, with 15 bases sitting between them. This CDR3 has 15 residues. Germline CDR1 and CDR2: SGHRS and YFSETQ. The CDR3 bases are TGCGCCAGCAGCTCTACCGGGACTTGGAACAATGAGCAGTTCTTC. Translated, it gives CASSSTGTWNNEQFF.

This clonotype was seen a few times. The chain recombines TRBV7-2 with TRBJ2-2, with 7 bases aligning to TRBD1. The V gene end was trimmed by 4 bases and the J gene end by 4 bases; junction bases not matched to a gene: 3. CDR1 and CDR2 from the germline V gene are SGHTA and FQGNSA. The CDR3 loop spans 14 amino acids. The CDR3 protein is CASSSGQSTGELFF. CDR3 nucleotides: TGTGCCAGCAGCTCGGGACAGAGCACCGGGGAGCTGTTTTTT.

V usage is TRBV5-1 and J usage is TRBJ1-5; D uncertain. The germline V and J ends were trimmed by 0 bases and 4 bases, with 17 bases remaining between them. The germline gives CDR1 SGHRS, CDR2 YFSETQ. CDR3 length equals 17 residues. For the CDR3, the DNA is TGCGCCAGCAGCTTGGACGACACCCAGAGGAGGAATCAGCCCCAGCATTTT. The encoded protein is CASSLDDTQRRNQPQHF.

This clonotype has just a few counts. The chain combines TRBV6-6 with TRBJ2-3; D unresolved. The V gene lost 2 bases and the J gene lost 14 bases, with 11 bases spanning the gap. From germline, CDR1 is MNHNY and CDR2 SVGAGI (reference sequence). The CDR3 contains 11 residues. In DNA form, the CDR3 reads TGTGCCAGCAGTTACAGGACCCCAATGTATTTT. It codes for CASSYRTPMYF.

This clonotype has ten or more counts. The rearrangement uses TRBV29-1 and TRBJ2-7; D is perhaps TRBD1 (6 bases). This CDR3 spans 11 amino acids. Germline CDR1 is SQVTM and CDR2 is ANQGSEA. The CDR3 sequence: CSGGSGNEQYF. The CDR3 DNA is TGCAGTGGGGGCTCGGGTAACGAGCAGTACTTC.

The J gene is TRBJ2-6, the V gene TRBV20-1; 8 bases are a match to TRBD1. V trimming: 4 bases; J trimming: 0 bases; junction bases outside the gene matches: 11. This CDR3 comprises 18 residues. Germline V gene data show CDR1 as DFQATT and CDR2 as SNEGSKA (reference sequence). CDR3 nucleotide sequence: TGCAGTGCTACACTAGACAGGGGTTGGCTCTCTGGGGCCAACGTCCTGACTTTC. Residues: CSATLDRGWLSGANVLTF.

This clonotype was observed at least ten times. This chain links TRBV6-2 or TRBV6-3 with TRBJ2-7; D not resolved. Germline CDR1 is MNHEY and CDR2 is SVGEGT. CDR3 length: 16 residues. With 6 bases removed from V and 6 bases from J, the gap between germline ends came to 24 bases. The CDR3 DNA reads as TGTGCCAGCAGACCCCCCCTAACCAAGCCTGTCAGCGAGCAGTACTTC. This sequence encodes CASRPPLTKPVSEQYF.

The table lists this clonotype with many counts. The rearrangement joins TRBV12-3 or TRBV12-4 to TRBJ1-2, with D unclear. The CDR3 is made up of 11 amino acids. V lost 4 bases, J lost 6 bases, and 6 bases lay in between. CDR3 in DNA: TGTGCCAGCAGTTATGGAAATGGCTACACCTTC. Encoded protein: CASSYGNGYTF.

Regarding this clonotype: A read error may account for a junction end that differs from germline. The gene calls are TRBV12-3 or TRBV12-4 and TRBJ1-4; no reliable D call. This CDR3 spans 13 amino acids. CDR3 region: CASRLGGNEKLFF. The CDR3 nucleotides read TGTGCCAGCAGATTAGGCGGTAATGAAAAACTGTTTTTT.

The chain links TRBV3-1 to TRBJ2-2; D is unresolved. V lost 4 bases and J 9 bases, leaving 9 bases between the germline ends. Germline V gives CDR1 LGHDT, CDR2 YNNKEL (reference sequence). This CDR3 has 12 residues. The CDR3 nucleotides read TGTGCCAGCAGCCCCCTTAAGAGGGAGCTGTTTTTT. This encodes CASSPLKRELFF.

This clonotype was seen many times. V usage is TRBV11-2 and J usage is TRBJ2-7; D is possibly TRBD2 (6 bases). The germline V and J ends were trimmed by 2 bases and 3 bases, with 17 bases remaining between them. CDR1 and CDR2 (germline): SGHAT, FQNNGV. This CDR3 region has 16 residues. The DNA of the CDR3 is TGTGCCAGCAGCTTACTTCGGGAGAAGGGCTACTACGAGCAGTACGTC. Its translation: CASSLLREKGYYEQYV.

This clonotype was seen a handful of times. J is TRBJ2-3 and V is TRBV12-3 or TRBV12-4; TRBD1 might be the D (6 bases). Trimming removed 7 bases from V and 4 bases from J, with 15 bases in between. The CDR3 is made up of 14 amino acids. For the CDR3, the DNA is TGTGCCAGCACCACTACAGGGTCCGCAGATACGCAGTATTTT. This translates into CASTTTGSADTQYF.

This rearrangement joins TRBV7-2 to TRBJ2-1, with a tentative D call TRBD1 (5 bases). This CDR3 contains 15 residues. The V end lost 1 base, the J end lost 5 bases, and 12 bases lay between the germline ends. Germline V gene data show CDR1 as SGHTA and CDR2 as FQGNSA. The CDR3 loop is CASSLEQARNNEQFF. The CDR3, as DNA: TGTGCCAGCAGCTTAGAACAGGCCCGTAACAATGAGCAGTTCTTC.

At least ten counts were recorded for this clonotype. CDR3 DNA: TGTGCCAGCAGGCCCTCGAGGGAGGTCATTCAGTACTTC. It is translated as CASRPSREVIQYF. The chain recombines TRBV12-3 or TRBV12-4 with TRBJ2-4, with TRBD2 as a possible D gene (6 bases). This CDR3 comprises 13 residues. Trimming shortened V by 6 bases and J by 9 bases, and 15 bases separated the two germline ends.

The chain is built from TRBV2 and TRBJ2-7; TRBD2 might be the D (8 bases). The length of the CDR3 is 14 residues. V was trimmed by 11 bases and J by 0 bases, leaving 17 bases between them. CDR1 SNHLY and CDR2 FYNNEI come from the germline V gene. CDR3 bases: TGTGCCCTAGCGGGCGGGACAGTCTCCTACGAGCAGTACTTC. Translated, it gives CALAGGTVSYEQYF.

The chain has TRBV29-1 and TRBJ2-2, with no clear D. Trimming cost V 4 bases and J 7 bases, with 7 bases left between them. This CDR3 comprises 11 residues. Germline CDR1 SQVTM, CDR2 ANQGSEA. The CDR3 sequence is CSVVVGGELFF. The DNA of the CDR3 is TGCAGCGTTGTGGTGGGCGGGGAGCTGTTTTTT.

In this sample, this clonotype turned up a few times. This chain links TRBV12-3 or TRBV12-4 with TRBJ1-1; D is unresolved. V was pared by 7 bases and J by 1 base, with 7 bases between. The CDR3 is 12 residues long. Here the CDR3 reads CASKLSNTEAFF. CDR3 DNA sequence: TGTGCCAGCAAACTCTCGAACACTGAAGCTTTCTTT.

This clonotype turned up a few times. The chain carries TRBV10-3 and TRBJ2-3; 11 bases fit TRBD1. V dropped 3 bases and J dropped 4; count of bases not matched to a gene: 9. CDR1 and CDR2 (germline): ENHRY, SYGVKD. The CDR3 length is 17 residues. In nucleotides, the CDR3 is TGTGCCATCAGTGATCGGACAGGGGGCGGTCGCCCAGATACGCAGTATTTT. It yields the protein CAISDRTGGGRPDTQYF.

The rearrangement links TRBV19 to TRBJ2-2, with unresolved D. This CDR3 has 12 residues. Germline lookup yields CDR1 LNHDA and CDR2 SQIVND (reference sequence). V lost 3 bases, J lost 6 bases, and 5 bases lay in between. The DNA for the CDR3 is TGTGCCAGTAGTATTAGGGCCGGGGAGCTGTTTTTT. Its translation is CASSIRAGELFF.

The CDR3 reads CAWRPFSGNTIYF. Written as DNA, the CDR3 is TGTGCCTGGAGACCGTTCTCTGGAAACACCATATATTTT. The chain couples TRBV30 to TRBJ1-3, with no clear D. The CDR3 contains 13 residues. V lost 3 bases to trimming and J lost 0 bases, with 6 bases between them. Germline CDR1 and CDR2: GTSNPN and SVGIG (reference sequence).